The rows below give T cell receptor beta chains drawn from one sample of a study of blood T cell repertoires in COVID-19. Data came from immunoSEQ multiplex PCR; TCRdb stores just in-frame clones and leaves some out. The data contain about 90,000 clones, about 81% of them singletons. Sequencing was performed on peripheral blood. Receptor source: a human donor in a cohort sampled during active COVID-19. Both conserved end residues are part of each CDR3. The D gene is left open where the match is weak. The size entry is marked missing in some rows and otherwise reads once, few, many or a size class.

TRBV7-9	TRBD1	.	TRBJ1-6	CASSPGDRALHF	TGTGCCAGCAGCCCGGGGGACAGGGCCCTCCACTTT
TRBV5-1	.	.	TRBJ1-4	CASSTDTTNEKLFF	TGCGCCAGCAGCACGGACACAACTAATGAAAAACTGTTTTTT
TRBV7-9	.	.	TRBJ1-5	CASSFGGLNQPQHF	TGTGCCAGCAGCTTCGGGGGGCTCAATCAGCCCCAGCATTTT
TRBV5-4	TRBD1	.	TRBJ2-7	CASSLGWGQGAYEQYF	TGTGCCAGCAGCTTGGGGTGGGGGCAGGGGGCTTACGAGCAGTACTTC
TRBV7-2	TRBD2	.	TRBJ2-5	CASSFGLAGGFKETQYF	TGTGCCAGCAGCTTTGGACTAGCGGGGGGGTTTAAGGAGACCCAGTACTTC
TRBV2	.	.	TRBJ2-5	CASSGGSGPLLGAQYF	TGTGCCAGCAGTGGGGGGAGCGGGCCCCTCCTCGGGGCCCAGTACTTC
TRBV7-2	.	.	TRBJ1-2	CASSLAFQGSGYGYTF	TGTGCCAGCAGCTTAGCGTTCCAGGGCTCAGGGTATGGCTACACCTTC
TRBV19	TRBD1	.	TRBJ1-5	CASSKTGSNQPQHF	TGTGCCAGTAGTAAGACAGGGTCTAATCAGCCCCAGCATTTT
TRBV18	.	.	TRBJ2-7	CASSPMARDSEQYF	TGTGCCAGCTCACCCATGGCCAGAGACAGCGAGCAGTACTTC
TRBV5-6	.	.	TRBJ1-4	CASSTRGVRSNEKLFF	TGTGCCAGCAGTACACGGGGAGTCAGATCTAATGAAAAACTGTTTTTT
TRBV29-1	TRBD2	.	TRBJ2-7	CSVFSSGGLRSYEQYF	TGCAGCGTCTTCTCTAGCGGGGGGTTAAGATCCTACGAGCAGTACTTC
TRBV12-3/TRBV12-4	.	once	TRBJ1-4	CASSLNPSEKLFF	TGTGCCAGCAGTTTAAACCCTTCGGAGAAACTGTTTTTT
TRBV19	TRBD1	few	TRBJ1-1	CASSPRGQGRRSFF	TGTGCCAGTAGTCCCAGGGGACAGGGCCGGCGGTCTTTCTTT
TRBV6-5	TRBD2	.	TRBJ2-1	CASRSIAGFYNEQFF	TGTGCCAGCAGGTCTATAGCGGGGTTCTACAATGAGCAGTTCTTC
TRBV6-5	.	.	TRBJ1-6	CASSQGGYPFSPLHF	TGTGCCAGCAGCCAGGGCGGTTATCCCTTCTCACCCCTCCACTTT
TRBV18	.	.	TRBJ1-1	CASTTIEGTEAFF	TGTGCCAGCACAACTATCGAGGGCACTGAAGCTTTCTTT
TRBV4-3	.	.	TRBJ1-1	CASSQESGAEAFF	TGCGCCAGCAGCCAAGAGTCAGGGGCTGAAGCTTTCTTT
TRBV19	TRBD1	.	TRBJ1-5	CASSYRDRAYSNQPQHF	TGTGCCAGTAGTTACCGGGACAGAGCCTATAGCAATCAGCCCCAGCATTTT
TRBV7-9	.	.	TRBJ1-1	CASSLTAMNTEAFF	TGTGCCAGCAGCTTAACAGCTATGAACACTGAAGCTTTCTTT
TRBV5-1	.	.	TRBJ2-7	CASSLWRQVADEQYF	TGCGCCAGCAGCTTGTGGCGTCAGGTGGCCGACGAGCAGTACTTC
TRBV27	TRBD1	few	TRBJ1-5	CASSFRQGSFVSGQPQHF	TGTGCCAGCAGTTTCCGACAGGGATCTTTCGTTTCTGGTCAGCCCCAGCATTTT
TRBV4-1	.	.	TRBJ1-1	CASSQVTSRGTEAFF	TGCGCCAGCAGCCAAGTCACATCAAGGGGCACTGAAGCTTTCTTT
TRBV5-1	TRBD1	.	TRBJ2-1	CASRSTGSSYNEQFF	TGCGCCAGCCGATCGACAGGGTCGTCCTACAATGAGCAGTTCTTC
TRBV11-2	TRBD1	once	TRBJ1-1	CASSQDRGWGAFF	TGTGCCAGCAGCCAAGACAGGGGTTGGGGAGCTTTCTTT
TRBV14	.	.	TRBJ1-1	CASSQVSTMNTEAFF	TGTGCCAGCAGCCAAGTATCCACAATGAACACTGAAGCTTTCTTT
TRBV28	.	.	TRBJ1-5	CASSLLNQPQHF	TGTGCCAGCAGTTTATTAAATCAGCCCCAGCATTTT
TRBV11-2	.	.	TRBJ1-1	CASSPAGAQNTEAFF	TGTGCCAGCAGCCCCGCGGGGGCACAGAACACTGAAGCTTTCTTT
TRBV7-6	TRBD1	.	TRBJ1-4	CASSLQTGGDEKLFF	TGTGCCAGCAGCCTCCAAACAGGGGGAGATGAAAAACTGTTTTTT
TRBV5-1	TRBD1	.	TRBJ2-1	CASVQGQGYNEQFF	TGCGCCAGCGTCCAGGGACAGGGCTACAATGAGCAGTTCTTC
TRBV5-1	.	.	TRBJ2-5	CASSPPGETQYF	TGCGCCAGCAGCCCTCCGGGAGAGACCCAGTACTTC
TRBV6-5	.	.	TRBJ2-7	CASSYTSGNFYDEQYF	TGTGCCAGCAGTTATACGTCGGGGAATTTTTATGACGAGCAGTACTTC
TRBV5-1	TRBD1	once	TRBJ1-1	CASSLADRGRNTEAFF	TGCGCCAGCAGCTTGGCAGACAGGGGGCGGAACACTGAAGCTTTCTTT
TRBV4-1	.	.	TRBJ2-2	CASSFRLGPTGELFF	TGCGCCAGCAGCTTTCGGTTGGGGCCCACCGGGGAGCTGTTTTTT
TRBV19	.	once	TRBJ1-1	CASSTNLGYTEAFF	TGTGCCAGTAGTACTAACCTGGGCTACACTGAAGCTTTCTTT
TRBV19	.	.	TRBJ2-1	CASSMDYGGQFF	TGTGCCAGTAGTATGGACTATGGGGGGCAGTTCTTC
TRBV2	TRBD1	.	TRBJ1-3	CASSSQGAPGNTIYF	TGTGCCAGCAGCTCCCAGGGGGCGCCTGGAAACACCATATATTTT
TRBV28	TRBD2	.	TRBJ2-7	CASSSGGEGHEQYF	TGTGCCAGCAGTTCCGGGGGGGAAGGTCACGAGCAGTACTTC
TRBV19	.	.	TRBJ1-2	CASSIPRSAYGYTF	TGTGCCAGTAGTATCCCCCGAAGCGCCTATGGCTACACCTTC
TRBV14	TRBD1	.	TRBJ1-2	CASSQSTRDRKDGYTF	TGTGCCAGCAGCCAATCCACCCGGGACAGGAAGGATGGCTACACCTTC
TRBV6-1	.	once	TRBJ1-5	CASSEAAGAWGNQPQHF	TGTGCCAGCAGTGAAGCCGCGGGGGCTTGGGGCAATCAGCCCCAGCATTTT
TRBV6-5	.	.	TRBJ1-1	CASSSRGTEAFF	TGTGCCAGCAGTTCCCGGGGCACTGAAGCTTTCTTT
TRBV18	.	.	TRBJ1-5	CASSPGQHSNQPQHF	TGTGCCAGCTCACCGGGGCAGCATAGCAATCAGCCCCAGCATTTT
TRBV7-2	.	.	TRBJ2-5	CASSLVRDTETQYF	TGTGCCAGCAGCCTCGTCCGGGACACAGAGACCCAGTACTTC
TRBV5-1	TRBD2	once	TRBJ2-1	CASSLGLAGSNEQFF	TGCGCCAGCAGCTTAGGACTAGCGGGGTCCAATGAGCAGTTCTTC
TRBV4-2	TRBD2	.	TRBJ2-3	CASSQDLIGAGGTDTQYF	TGTGCCAGCAGCCAAGATTTGATAGGAGCGGGGGGCACAGATACGCAGTATTTT
TRBV9	.	.	TRBJ2-3	CASSPDSSTDTQYF	TGTGCCAGCAGCCCGGACTCAAGCACAGATACGCAGTATTTT
TRBV7-3	TRBD1	.	TRBJ1-1	CASSWTGGDTEAFF	TGTGCCAGCAGCTGGACAGGGGGCGACACTGAAGCTTTCTTT
TRBV5-1	.	.	TRBJ2-5	CASSSPTGHGEETQYF	TGCGCCAGCAGCTCCCCGACGGGACACGGGGAAGAGACCCAGTACTTC
TRBV30	.	.	TRBJ1-1	CAWSGIGAEQITEAFF	TGTGCCTGGAGTGGTATAGGGGCCGAACAGATCACTGAAGCTTTCTTT
TRBV18	TRBD1	.	TRBJ2-1	CASSPTGGNEQFF	TGTGCCAGCTCCCCCACAGGGGGCAATGAGCAGTTCTTC
TRBV7-9	TRBD1	.	TRBJ1-1	CASSLEPGGPTEAFF	TGTGCCAGCAGCTTAGAACCAGGGGGCCCAACTGAAGCTTTCTTT